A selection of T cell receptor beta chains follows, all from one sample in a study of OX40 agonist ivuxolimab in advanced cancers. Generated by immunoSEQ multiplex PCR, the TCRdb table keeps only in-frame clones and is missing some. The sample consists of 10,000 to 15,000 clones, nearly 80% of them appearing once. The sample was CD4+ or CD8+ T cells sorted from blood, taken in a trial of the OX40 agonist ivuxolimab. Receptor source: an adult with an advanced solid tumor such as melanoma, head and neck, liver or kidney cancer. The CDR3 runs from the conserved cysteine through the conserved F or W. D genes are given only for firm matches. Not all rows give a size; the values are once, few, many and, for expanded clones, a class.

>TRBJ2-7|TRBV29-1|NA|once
CSVGGTKPYYEQYF
TGCAGCGTTGGCGGGACCAAACCGTACTACGAGCAGTACTTC
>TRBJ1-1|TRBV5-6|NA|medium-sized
CASSLPFRALRNTEAFF
TGTGCCAGCAGCCTCCCCTTCAGGGCTCTAAGGAACACTGAAGCTTTCTTT
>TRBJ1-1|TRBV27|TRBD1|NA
CASSLSFGQGARGISTEAFF
TGTGCCAGCAGTTTATCGTTTGGACAGGGGGCGAGAGGAATCTCCACTGAAGCTTTCTTT
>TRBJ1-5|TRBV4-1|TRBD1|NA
CASSQEGQGPNQPQHF
TGCGCCAGCAGCCAAGAGGGACAGGGTCCCAATCAGCCCCAGCATTTT
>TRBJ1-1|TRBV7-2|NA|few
CASSLRPPGNAEAFF
TGTGCCAGCAGCTTAAGACCGCCGGGAAACGCTGAAGCTTTCTTT
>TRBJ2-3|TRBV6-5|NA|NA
CASSYSGSTDTQYF
TGTGCCAGCAGTTACAGCGGTAGCACAGATACGCAGTATTTT
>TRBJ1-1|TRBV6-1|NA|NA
CASSVALNTEAFF
TGTGCCAGCAGTGTAGCGTTGAACACTGAAGCTTTCTTT
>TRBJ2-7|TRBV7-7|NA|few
CASSEGMTYEQYF
TGTGCCAGCAGCGAAGGGATGACTTACGAGCAGTACTTC
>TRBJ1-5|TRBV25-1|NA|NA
CASSEWGSSNQPQHF
TGTGCCAGCAGTGAATGGGGGTCGAGCAATCAGCCCCAGCATTTT
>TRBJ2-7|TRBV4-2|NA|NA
CASSQDEGSSYEQYF
TGTGCCAGCAGCCAAGATGAGGGCAGCTCCTACGAGCAGTACTTC
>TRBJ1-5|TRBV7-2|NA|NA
CASRSGNQPQHF
TGTGCCAGCAGATCAGGAAATCAGCCCCAGCATTTT
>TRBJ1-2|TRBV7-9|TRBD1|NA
CASSIFGQDGYTF
TGTGCCAGCAGCATTTTCGGACAGGATGGCTACACCTTC
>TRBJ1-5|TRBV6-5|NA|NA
CASSYGREQPQHF
TGTGCCAGCAGTTACGGCAGGGAACAGCCCCAGCATTTT
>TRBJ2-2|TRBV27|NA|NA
CASSLSGGELFF
TGTGCCAGCAGTCTTAGTGGCGGGGAGCTGTTTTTT
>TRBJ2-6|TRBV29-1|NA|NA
CSVVGTTDYSGANVLTF
TGCAGCGTTGTGGGGACGACAGATTACTCTGGGGCCAACGTCCTGACTTTC
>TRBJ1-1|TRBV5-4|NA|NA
CASSLTGEAEAFF
TGTGCCAGCAGCTTAACGGGGGAGGCTGAAGCTTTCTTT
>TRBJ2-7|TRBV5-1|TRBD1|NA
CASSAPGQSYYEQYF
TGCGCCAGCAGCGCACCGGGACAGTCATACTACGAGCAGTACTTC
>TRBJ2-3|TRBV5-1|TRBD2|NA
CASSFRGLAGADTQYF
TGCGCCAGCAGCTTCCGTGGACTAGCGGGAGCAGATACGCAGTATTTT
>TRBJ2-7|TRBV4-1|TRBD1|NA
CASSQDRQGAYEQYF
TGCGCCAGCAGCCAAGATCGACAGGGGGCCTACGAGCAGTACTTC
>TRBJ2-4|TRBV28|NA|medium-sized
CASSFGGKDIQYF
TGTGCCAGCAGTTTCGGGGGTAAAGACATTCAGTACTTC
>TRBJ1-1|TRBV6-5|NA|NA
CASSYGENTEAFF
TGTGCCAGCAGTTATGGGGAAAACACTGAAGCTTTCTTT
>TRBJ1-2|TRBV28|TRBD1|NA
CASSLGFGQGAADYGYTF
TGTGCCAGCAGTTTGGGCTTCGGGCAGGGGGCCGCCGACTATGGCTACACCTTC
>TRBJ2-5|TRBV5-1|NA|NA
CASSLGTPVGQETQYF
TGCGCCAGCAGCTTAGGGACGCCTGTGGGGCAAGAGACCCAGTACTTC
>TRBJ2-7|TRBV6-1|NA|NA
CASSLPDEQYF
TGTGCCAGCAGTTTACCCGACGAGCAGTACTTC
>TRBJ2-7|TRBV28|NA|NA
CASSTVYEQYF
TGTGCCAGCAGTACCGTCTACGAGCAGTACTTC
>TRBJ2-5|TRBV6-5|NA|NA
CASSRQPQETQYF
TGTGCCAGCAGCCGACAACCCCAAGAGACCCAGTACTTC
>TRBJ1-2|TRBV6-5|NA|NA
CASSHRQSNYGYTF
TGTGCCAGCAGCCACAGACAGTCGAACTATGGCTACACCTTC
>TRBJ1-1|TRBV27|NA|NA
CASSYRGQGTEAFF
TGTGCCAGCAGTTATAGGGGTCAGGGCACTGAAGCTTTCTTT
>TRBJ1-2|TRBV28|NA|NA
CASSLQANYGYTF
TGTGCCAGCAGTTTACAAGCTAACTATGGCTACACCTTC
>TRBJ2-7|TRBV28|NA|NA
CASSPRQALPYEQYF
TGTGCCAGCAGTCCTCGACAGGCCTTACCCTACGAGCAGTACTTC
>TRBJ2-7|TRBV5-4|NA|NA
CASSSRGESYYEQYF
TGTGCCAGCAGCTCGCGAGGGGAATCTTACTACGAGCAGTACTTC
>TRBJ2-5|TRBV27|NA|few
CASSLVAGAFQETQYF
TGTGCCAGCAGTTTAGTCGCGGGGGCCTTCCAAGAGACCCAGTACTTC
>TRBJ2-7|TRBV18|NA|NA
CASSPPTEYEQYF
TGTGCCAGCTCACCACCGACAGAATACGAGCAGTACTTC
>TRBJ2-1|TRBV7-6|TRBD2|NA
CASSGHPGLAFNEQFF
TGTGCCAGCAGCGGTCACCCGGGACTAGCGTTTAATGAGCAGTTCTTC
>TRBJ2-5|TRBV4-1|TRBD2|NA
CASSQVAGMGETQYF
TGCGCCAGCAGCCAAGTAGCGGGAATGGGGGAGACCCAGTACTTC
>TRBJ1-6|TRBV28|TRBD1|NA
CASSSTDLGQGDSPLHF
TGTGCCAGCAGTTCCACGGACTTAGGACAGGGGGATTCACCCCTCCACTTT
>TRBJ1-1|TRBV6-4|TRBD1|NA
CASSDSEGAGEAFF
TGTGCCAGCAGTGACTCAGAGGGGGCAGGTGAAGCTTTCTTT
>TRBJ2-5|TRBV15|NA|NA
CATRDRDQETQYF
TGTGCCACCAGGGACCGGGACCAAGAGACCCAGTACTTC
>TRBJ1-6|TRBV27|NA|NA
CASAERPGTDSPLHF
TGTGCCAGCGCTGAACGGCCCGGTACGGATTCACCCCTCCACTTT
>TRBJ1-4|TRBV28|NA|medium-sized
CASSFESEKLFF
TGTGCCAGCAGTTTTGAGAGTGAAAAACTGTTTTTT
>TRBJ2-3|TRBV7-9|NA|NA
CASSYTQRPTDTQYF
TGTGCCAGCAGCTATACTCAGCGTCCAACAGATACGCAGTATTTT
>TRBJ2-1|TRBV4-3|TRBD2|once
CASSPISGTYDEQFF
TGCGCCAGCAGCCCAATAAGCGGGACTTACGATGAGCAGTTCTTC
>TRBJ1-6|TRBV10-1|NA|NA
CASSESRGWNNSPLHF
TGCGCCAGCAGTGAGTCTAGGGGTTGGAATAATTCACCCCTCCACTTT
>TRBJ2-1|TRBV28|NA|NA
CANKKEGHHEQFF
TGTGCCAACAAGAAGGAGGGCCATCATGAGCAGTTCTTC
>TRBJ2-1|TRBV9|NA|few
CASSVGGGQVSYNEQFF
TGTGCCAGCAGCGTAGGGGGTGGGCAGGTGTCCTACAATGAGCAGTTCTTC
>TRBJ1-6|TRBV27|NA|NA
CASSSYNSPLHF
TGTGCCAGCAGCTCCTATAATTCACCCCTCCACTTT
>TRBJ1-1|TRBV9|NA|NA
CASRPTGNVNTEAFF
TGTGCCAGCAGGCCGACGGGGAATGTGAACACTGAAGCTTTCTTT
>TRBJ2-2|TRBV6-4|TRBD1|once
CASSDSGQGFNTGELFF
TGTGCCAGCAGTGACTCGGGACAGGGGTTCAACACCGGGGAGCTGTTTTTT
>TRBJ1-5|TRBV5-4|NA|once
CASSSSLGGENQPQHF
TGTGCCAGCAGTTCATCGCTGGGTGGGGAGAATCAGCCCCAGCATTTT
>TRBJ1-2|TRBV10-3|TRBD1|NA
CAISAPGGELNGYTF
TGTGCCATCAGTGCCCCAGGGGGGGAACTTAATGGCTACACCTTC
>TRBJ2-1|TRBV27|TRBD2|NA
CASSLALAGKVQFF
TGTGCCAGCAGTTTAGCCCTAGCGGGGAAAGTGCAGTTCTTC
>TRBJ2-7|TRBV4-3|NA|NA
CASSQENGANYEQYF
TGCGCCAGCAGCCAAGAAAATGGGGCCAACTACGAGCAGTACTTC
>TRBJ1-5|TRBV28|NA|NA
CGSGENNQPQHF
TGTGGCAGCGGGGAGAACAATCAGCCCCAGCATTTT
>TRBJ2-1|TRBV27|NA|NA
CASSLNPSNEQFF
TGTGCCAGCAGTTTGAACCCCTCCAATGAGCAGTTCTTC